Listed here are 13 T cell receptor beta chains from one sample, sequenced in a study of T cell responses to AZD1222 COVID-19 vaccine. Profiled with immunoSEQ multiplex PCR; TCRdb holds only in-frame clones, not every one. The top ten clones hold around 7.1% of a sample with around 84,000 clones, around 92% of them seen once. The source material was peripheral blood, sampled on day 0 of MenACWY control vaccination. Receptor source: an adult in good health.

The sample holds one count of this clone. The genes are TRBV28 and TRBJ2-7, with 14 bases fitting TRBD2. Germline V gene data show CDR1 as MDHEN and CDR2 as SYDVKM. The CDR3 runs 18 residues. The J segment lost 4 bases and the V segment lost 5 bases, leaving 13 bases of the junction unmatched. This CDR3 is CASSTTSGRGEELYEQYF. As DNA, the CDR3 is TGTGCCAGCAGTACGACTAGCGGGAGGGGGGAAGAACTTTACGAGCAGTACTTC.

This rearrangement joins TRBV24-1 to TRBJ1-5; D remains ambiguous. V shed 4 bases and J shed 1 base, with 4 bases lying between them. The CDR3 is made up of 13 amino acids. Germline V gene sequence: CDR1 KGHDR, CDR2 SFDVKD. The CDR3 DNA is TGTGCCACCAGTGACAGAAGCAATCAGCCCCAGCATTTT. It yields the protein CATSDRSNQPQHF.

The chain couples TRBV6-5 to TRBJ1-4; perhaps TRBD1 as D (5 bases). Germline loops: CDR1 MNHEY, CDR2 SVGAGI. The ends were cut back, 10 bases at V and 10 bases at J, with 13 bases in the middle. CDR3 size: 11 residues. The CDR3 is CATQVGGKLFF. As DNA, the CDR3 is TGTGCCACCCAGGTGGGGGGAAAACTGTTTTTT.

The chain joins TRBV4-3 to TRBJ1-3; weak D call: TRBD1 (6 bases). The V gene's germline CDR1 is LGHNA and CDR2 YSLEER. The CDR3 is 19 residues long. V lost 0 bases to trimming and J lost 4 bases, with 22 bases between them. The CDR3 spells CASSQDRGGSTSFGNTIYF. The CDR3, as DNA: TGCGCCAGCAGCCAAGATAGGGGGGGGTCTACTTCATTCGGAAACACCATATATTTT.

This rearrangement joins TRBV30 to TRBJ1-1; D uncertain. The CDR3 sequence is 12 residues long. In germline, CDR1 is GTSNPN, CDR2 SVGIG (reference sequence). The V gene lost 4 bases and the J gene lost 8 bases, with 14 bases spanning the gap. The CDR3 DNA reads as TGTGCCTGGAATTTAGCGGAAGGGGAAGCTTTCTTT. Encoded protein: CAWNLAEGEAFF.

V usage is TRBV7-3 and J usage is TRBJ1-1; D is possibly TRBD1 (5 bases). V lost 5 bases and J lost 6, with 22 bases in between. The CDR3 sequence is 16 residues long. Germline V gene lookup returns CDR1 SGHTA and CDR2 FQGTGA. The CDR3 nucleotides are TGTGCCAGCAGCCACAACCGGGCTTATAGGGGCGCTGAAGCTTTCTTT. Translating gives CASSHNRAYRGAEAFF.

This clone was counted a few times. J is TRBJ1-4 and V is TRBV19; 9 bases match TRBD1. The germline CDR1 and CDR2 sequences are LNHDA and SQIVND (reference sequence). The CDR3 is 16 amino acids. Trimming took 3 bases from V and 0 from J; bases not matched to a gene: 2. In nucleotides, the CDR3 is TGTGCCAGTAGTATGGGACAGGGTGCAACTAATGAAAAACTGTTTTTT. Translating it yields CASSMGQGATNEKLFF.

The CDR3 reads CASSPGGAANYGYTF. CDR3 DNA: TGTGCCAGCAGCCCCGGGGGGGCAGCTAACTATGGCTACACCTTC. V usage is TRBV7-9 and J usage is TRBJ1-2; D possibly corresponds to TRBD1 (6 bases). V lost 5 bases and J 0 bases, leaving 13 bases between the germline ends. The germline gives CDR1 SEHNR, CDR2 FQNEAQ (reference sequence). The CDR3 runs 15 residues.

V is TRBV7-2 and J is TRBJ1-2; D not certain. The V end was cut by 1 base, the J end by 5 bases, with 8 bases between. This CDR3 spans 13 amino acids. Germline V gene lookup returns CDR1 SGHTA and CDR2 FQGNSA. The chain's CDR3 is CASSLVPDYGYTF. The CDR3 DNA sequence: TGTGCCAGCAGCTTAGTCCCAGATTATGGCTACACCTTC.

The rearrangement joins TRBV5-8 to TRBJ1-2; D ambiguous. The CDR3 spans 12 residues. The V end lost 0 bases, the J end lost 4 bases, and 4 bases lay between the germline ends. The V gene's germline CDR1 is SGHTS and CDR2 YDEGEE. The CDR3 DNA reads as TGTGCCAGCAGCTTGGGGGCCTATGGCTACACCTTC. It encodes CASSLGAYGYTF.

This chain uses TRBV7-2 with TRBJ1-2; no reliable D call. The CDR3 has 13 amino acids. Germline V gene data show CDR1 as SGHTA and CDR2 as FQGNSA. V gave up 5 bases and J gave up 8 bases, with 15 bases separating them. CDR3 DNA: TGTGCCAGCAGCCAAGCTGCGGGGTGGGGCTACACCTTC. It yields the protein CASSQAAGWGYTF.

With regard to this clone: The sample contains more than one DNA sequence encoding this CDR3. The chain combines TRBV5-4 with TRBJ2-1; TRBD2 aligns across 11 bases. Losses at the gene ends were 5 bases for V and 7 bases for J; bases not matched to a gene: 5. The CDR3 spans 14 residues. Germline V gives CDR1 SGHNT, CDR2 YYREEE (reference sequence). CDR3 sequence reads: CASSLAGGGNEQFF. The CDR3 region has the DNA TGTGCCAGCAGTCTAGCGGGGGGCGGGAATGAGCAGTTCTTC.

This chain joins TRBV4-1 and TRBJ2-7, with no clear D. Trimming stripped 1 base from V and 1 base from J, with 14 bases between. The length of the CDR3 is 16 residues. Germline lookup yields CDR1 MGHRA and CDR2 YSYEKL. This CDR3 reads CASSQGITDSSYEQYF. CDR3 coding DNA: TGCGCCAGCAGCCAAGGAATCACGGATTCATCCTACGAGCAGTACTTC.